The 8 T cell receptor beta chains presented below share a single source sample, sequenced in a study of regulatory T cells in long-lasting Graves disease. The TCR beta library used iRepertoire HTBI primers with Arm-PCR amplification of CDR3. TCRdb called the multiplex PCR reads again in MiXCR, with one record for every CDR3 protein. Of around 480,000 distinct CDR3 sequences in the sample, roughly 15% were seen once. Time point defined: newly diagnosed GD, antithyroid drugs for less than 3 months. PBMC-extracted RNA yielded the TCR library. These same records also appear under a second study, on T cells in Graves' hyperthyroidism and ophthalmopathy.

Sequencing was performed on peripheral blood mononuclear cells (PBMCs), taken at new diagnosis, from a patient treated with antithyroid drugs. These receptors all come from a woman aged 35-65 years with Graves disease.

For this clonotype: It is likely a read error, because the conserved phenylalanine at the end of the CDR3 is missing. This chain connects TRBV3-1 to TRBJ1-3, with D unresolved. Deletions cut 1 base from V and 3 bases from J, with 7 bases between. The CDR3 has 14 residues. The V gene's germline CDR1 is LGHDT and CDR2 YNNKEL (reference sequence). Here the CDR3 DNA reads TGTGCCAGCAGCCAAGTCGCCGGTGGAAACACCATATATTCT. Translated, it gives CASSQVAGGNTIYS.

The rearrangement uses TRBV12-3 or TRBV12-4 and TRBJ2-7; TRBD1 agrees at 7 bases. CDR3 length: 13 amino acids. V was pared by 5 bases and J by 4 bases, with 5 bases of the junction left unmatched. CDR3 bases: TGTGCCAGCAGTCGAGGGGGCGGGTACGAGCAGTACTTC. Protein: CASSRGGGYEQYF.

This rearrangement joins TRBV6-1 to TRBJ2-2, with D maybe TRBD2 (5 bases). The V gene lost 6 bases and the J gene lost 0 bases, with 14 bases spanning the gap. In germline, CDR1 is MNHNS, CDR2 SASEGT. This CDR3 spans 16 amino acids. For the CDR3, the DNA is TGTGCCAGCAGGTCCTACGGGGTCTCGAACACCGGGGAGCTGTTTTTT. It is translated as CASRSYGVSNTGELFF.

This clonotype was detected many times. CDR3 amino acids: CASSLGRINQPQHF. CDR3 DNA sequence: TGTGCCAGCAGTTTGGGCAGGATCAATCAGCCCCAGCATTTT. The V and J genes are TRBV12-3 or TRBV12-4 and TRBJ1-5, with D unresolved. The CDR3 extends over 14 amino acids. V lost 3 bases and J lost 3, with 9 bases in between.

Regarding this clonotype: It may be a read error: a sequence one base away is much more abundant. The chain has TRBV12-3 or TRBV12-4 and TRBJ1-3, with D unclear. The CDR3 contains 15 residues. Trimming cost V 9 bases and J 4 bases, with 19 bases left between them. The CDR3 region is CASISGPMGGNTIYF. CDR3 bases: TGTGCCAGTATTTCCGGCCCCATGGGAGGAAACACCATATATTTT.

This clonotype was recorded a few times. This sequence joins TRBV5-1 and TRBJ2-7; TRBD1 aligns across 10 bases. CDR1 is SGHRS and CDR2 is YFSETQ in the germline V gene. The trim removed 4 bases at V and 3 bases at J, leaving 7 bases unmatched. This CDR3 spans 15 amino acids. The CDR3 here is CASSRGTGEDYEQYF. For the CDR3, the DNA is TGCGCCAGCAGCCGGGGGACAGGGGAGGACTACGAGCAGTACTTC. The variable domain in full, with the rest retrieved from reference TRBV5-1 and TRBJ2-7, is KAGVTQTPRYLIKTRGQQVTLSCSPISGHRSVSWYQQTPGQGLQFLFEYFSETQRNKGNFPGRFSGRQFSNSRSEMNVSTLELGDSALYLCASSRGTGEDYEQYFGPGTRLTVT.

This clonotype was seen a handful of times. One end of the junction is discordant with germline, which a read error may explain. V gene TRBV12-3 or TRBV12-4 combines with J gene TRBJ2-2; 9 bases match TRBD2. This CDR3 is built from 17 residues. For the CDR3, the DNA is TGTGCCAGCAGTCCGCGTTCCCGATTAGCGGGGGCCGGGGAGCTGCTTTTT. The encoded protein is CASSPRSRLAGAGELLF.

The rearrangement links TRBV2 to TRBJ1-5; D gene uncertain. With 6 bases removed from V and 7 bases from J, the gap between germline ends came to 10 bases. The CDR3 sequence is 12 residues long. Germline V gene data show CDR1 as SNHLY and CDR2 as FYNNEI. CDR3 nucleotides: TGTGCCAGCAGGCAGCCGGGGCAGCCCCAGCATTTT. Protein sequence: CASRQPGQPQHF. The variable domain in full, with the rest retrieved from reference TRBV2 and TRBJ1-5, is EPEVTQTPSHQVTQMGQEVILRCVPISNHLYFYWYRQILGQKVEFLVSFYNNEISEKSEIFDDQFSVERPDGSNFTLKIRSTKLEDSAMYFCASRQPGQPQHFGDGTRLSIL.